One sample yielded the 22 T cell receptor beta chains listed below, sequenced in a study of T-cell reconstitution after alpha-beta-depleted transplantation in children. Preparation of the TCRbeta library was carried out with unique molecular identifiers. One entry per CDR3 protein results from TCRdb running MiXCR on the PCR reads. This sample carries about 440,000 distinct CDR3 sequences, about 40% of them seen once, and the ten largest clones take 27%. The sample in question was PBMCs, obtained before TCRalphabeta/CD19-depleted stem cell transplant. These receptors came from a girl aged 2-10 years with aplastic anemia, due to receive a stem cell transplant.

The V call is TRBV6-2 or TRBV6-3, the J call TRBJ1-5, with no clear D. V dropped 2 bases and J dropped 6 bases, with 8 bases sitting between them. Germline lookup yields CDR1 MNHEY and CDR2 SVGEGT. CDR3 length equals 13 residues. The CDR3 reads CASSYNRVQPQHF. The CDR3 region has the DNA TGTGCCAGCAGTTACAACCGGGTTCAGCCCCAGCATTTT.

V and J are TRBV5-1 and TRBJ1-1, with no clear D. This CDR3 is built from 13 residues. Trimming stripped 2 bases from V and 7 bases from J, with 12 bases between. Germline assignment: CDR1 SGHRS and CDR2 YFSETQ. DNA for the CDR3: TGCGCCAGCAGCTTTCGTCCGGGGAATGAAGCTTTCTTT. Its translation: CASSFRPGNEAFF.

This clonotype was seen many times. CDR3: CASSPLADPYNEQFF. DNA for the CDR3: TGCGCCAGCAGCCCGCTAGCGGACCCTTACAATGAGCAGTTCTTC. The rearrangement links TRBV5-1 to TRBJ2-1; 7 nucleotides agree with TRBD2. CDR3 length: 15 residues. Germline CDR1 reads SGHRS; CDR2 reads YFSETQ. Trimming cost V 4 bases and J 4 bases; bases outside gene matches: 8.

In its sample, this clonotype was seen many times. The J gene is TRBJ2-7, the V gene TRBV7-2; 7 nucleotides align to TRBD1. The CDR3 totals 15 residues. Germline CDR1 SGHTA, CDR2 FQGNSA. V trimming: 5 bases; J trimming: 2 bases; junction bases outside the gene matches: 9. Here the CDR3 reads CASSKTQGRTYEQYF. The CDR3 DNA is TGTGCCAGCAGCAAGACACAGGGGCGAACCTACGAGCAGTACTTC. The full variable domain, in which reference TRBV7-2 and TRBJ2-7 provide the parts outside the CDR3, is GAGVSQSPSNKVTEKGKDVELRCDPISGHTALYWYRQSLGQGLEFLIYFQGNSAPDKSGLPSDRFSAERTGGSVSTLTIQRTQQEDSAVYLCASSKTQGRTYEQYFGPGTRLTVT.

The chain carries TRBV5-1 and TRBJ2-7; 7 bases line up with TRBD1. This CDR3 has 12 amino acids. The germline CDR1 and CDR2 sequences are SGHRS and YFSETQ. With V trimmed by 5 bases and J by 7 bases, 6 bases remained unmatched. CDR3 coding DNA: TGCGCCAGCAGGACAGGGCTAGAGGAGCAGTACTTC. Translation gives CASRTGLEEQYF.

The CDR3 loop is CASSLWGQGGRSGANVLTF. CDR3 DNA sequence: TGCGCCAGCAGCTTGTGGGGACAGGGAGGAAGGTCTGGGGCCAACGTCCTGACTTTC. V is TRBV5-1 and J is TRBJ2-6; 9 nucleotides align to TRBD1. Germline V gene lookup returns CDR1 SGHRS and CDR2 YFSETQ. This CDR3 has 19 residues. Germline trimming cut 1 base from V and 1 base from J; bases unmatched to any gene: 9.

The chain joins TRBV12-3 or TRBV12-4 to TRBJ2-1, with TRBD1 matching 8 bases. The CDR3 runs 15 residues. V dropped 2 bases and J dropped 7; count of bases not matched to a gene: 7. The CDR3 coding sequence is TGTGCCAGCAGTTTACAGGGGGCGGAACTGAATGAGCAGTTCTTC. This translates into CASSLQGAELNEQFF.

The table lists this clonotype with many counts. The V and J genes are TRBV5-1 and TRBJ1-2, with 10 positions matching TRBD1. Germline V lookup: CDR1 SGHRS, CDR2 YFSETQ. With V trimmed by 4 bases and J by 3 bases, 6 bases remained unmatched. The CDR3 totals 15 residues. The CDR3 nucleotides read TGCGCCAGCAGCCGCGGGACAGGGGAGGACTATGGCTACACCTTC. It codes for CASSRGTGEDYGYTF.

The chain links TRBV29-1 to TRBJ2-7, with a possible D match to TRBD1 (6 bases). Germline loops: CDR1 SQVTM, CDR2 ANQGSEA. V was cut by 5 bases and J by 4 bases, with 15 bases left in between. CDR3 size: 13 residues. For the CDR3, the DNA is TGCAGCGTTCTGGGGGCCGGAGATTACGAGCAGTACTTC. Its protein is CSVLGAGDYEQYF.

The rearrangement links TRBV10-2 to TRBJ2-2; TRBD2 agrees at 8 bases. The CDR3 extends over 14 amino acids. Germline assignment: CDR1 WSHSY and CDR2 SAAADI. V shed 8 bases, J shed 6 bases, and the junction held 8 bases outside the gene matches. The CDR3 DNA sequence: TGCGCCAGCCTAACGACTAGCGACGCCGGGGAGCTGTTTTTT. Protein product: CASLTTSDAGELFF.

This chain joins TRBV7-9 and TRBJ1-1, with a possible D match to TRBD1 (5 bases). This CDR3 comprises 15 residues. The ends were cut back, 1 base at V and 7 bases at J, with 16 bases in the middle. CDR1 SEHNR and CDR2 FQNEAQ come from the germline V gene (reference sequence). The CDR3 loop is CASSLVSGESFEAFF. The CDR3 DNA reads as TGTGCCAGCAGCTTAGTTTCGGGGGAAAGTTTTGAAGCTTTCTTT.

This clonotype came up a few times. The chain couples TRBV12-5 to TRBJ2-3; 8 bases line up with TRBD2. Germline values: CDR1 LGHNT, CDR2 FRNRAP. V shed 6 bases, J shed 11 bases, and the junction held 7 bases outside the gene matches. The CDR3 consists of 12 residues. CDR3 sequence: CASGLSGKKQYF. The CDR3 nucleotides read TGTGCTAGTGGCCTTAGCGGGAAGAAGCAGTATTTT.

This clonotype was detected ten times or more. The rearrangement links TRBV27 to TRBJ2-7, with a weak D call TRBD1 (6 bases). The CDR3 is made up of 12 amino acids. V lost 4 bases and J lost 5, with 9 bases in between. CDR1 MNHEY and CDR2 SMNVEV come from the germline V gene (reference sequence). The CDR3 is CASSSQGHEQYF. CDR3 bases: TGTGCCAGCAGTTCCCAGGGGCACGAGCAGTACTTC.

The CDR3 DNA follows: TGTGCCAGCAGCCCGGCCGGGCAGGGGGCTAATGAAAAACTGTTTTTT. This translates into CASSPAGQGANEKLFF. V and J are TRBV7-7 and TRBJ1-4, with TRBD1 matching over 7 bases. Germline CDR1 is SSHAT and CDR2 is FNYEAQ (reference sequence). Trimming took 5 bases from V and 3 from J; bases not matched to a gene: 9. The CDR3 runs to 16 residues. The full variable domain, in which reference TRBV7-7 and TRBJ1-4 provide the parts outside the CDR3, is GAGVSQSPRYKVTKRGQDVTLRCDPISSHATLYWYQQALGQGPEFLTYFNYEAQPDKSGLPSDRFSAERPEGSISTLTIQRTEQRDSAMYRCASSPAGQGANEKLFFGSGTQLSVL.

This chain uses TRBV27 with TRBJ2-1; maybe TRBD1 (6 bases). With 3 bases removed from V and 6 bases from J, the gap between germline ends came to 15 bases. This CDR3 is built from 15 residues. Germline V gene lookup returns CDR1 MNHEY and CDR2 SMNVEV (reference sequence). CDR3 loop: CASSFQGQGGNEQFF. For the CDR3, the DNA is TGTGCCAGCAGTTTTCAGGGGCAAGGGGGCAATGAGCAGTTCTTC.

There are many counts of this clonotype. This chain links TRBV20-1 with TRBJ1-6; the D is unclear. V lost 4 bases and J 7 bases, leaving 17 bases between the germline ends. Germline assignment: CDR1 DFQATT and CDR2 SNEGSKA (reference sequence). The CDR3 has 15 amino acids. The CDR3: CSAKNSRELNSPLHF. CDR3 coding DNA: TGCAGTGCTAAGAACTCCCGGGAACTAAATTCACCCCTCCACTTT.

This clonotype turned up a few times. This chain connects TRBV7-9 to TRBJ2-7, with D possibly being TRBD2 (6 bases). CDR3 length: 15 amino acids. CDR1 is SEHNR, CDR2 FQNEAQ, per germline (reference sequence). The V end lost 5 bases, the J end lost 7 bases, and 21 bases lay between the germline ends. CDR3 nucleotide sequence: TGTGCCAGCAGCAACCGGGACTTGGGCCAGGAGGAGCAGTACTTC. This translates into CASSNRDLGQEEQYF. Using reference TRBV7-9 and TRBJ2-7 for the parts outside the CDR3, the full variable domain is DTGVSQNPRHKITKRGQNVTFRCDPISEHNRLYWYRQTLGQGPEFLTYFQNEAQLEKSRLLSDRFSAERPKGSFSTLEIQRTEQGDSAMYLCASSNRDLGQEEQYFGPGTRLTVT.

This clonotype has at least ten counts. This sequence joins TRBV27 and TRBJ1-1; D is possibly TRBD1 (5 bases). The CDR3 consists of 16 residues. Germline V gives CDR1 MNHEY, CDR2 SMNVEV (reference sequence). Trimming took 5 bases from V and 10 from J, leaving 26 bases between them. CDR3 bases: TGTGCCAGCAGTCCCCGGGGGAGACAGAAAGATAAAGGAGCTTTCTTT. Translating it yields CASSPRGRQKDKGAFF.

A word on this clonotype: A much larger clonotype is one base distant, so this may be a read error. This chain connects TRBV20-1 to TRBJ2-3; 9 nucleotides match TRBD1. The V gene's germline CDR1 is DFQATT and CDR2 SNEGSKA (reference sequence). V shed 1 base and J 11 bases; nucleotides not matched to a gene: 10. This CDR3 spans 14 amino acids. This CDR3 is CSARVGQGPNMQYF. CDR3 sequence (DNA): TGCAGTGCTAGAGTGGGACAGGGCCCAAATATGCAGTATTTT.

The rearrangement links TRBV20-1 to TRBJ1-2; a possible D gene is TRBD1 (5 bases). CDR1 and CDR2 (germline): DFQATT, SNEGSKA (reference sequence). The CDR3 contains 11 residues. Trimming took off 6 bases at V and 6 bases at J, with 11 bases between the two ends. Here the CDR3 DNA reads TGCAGTGCCAGGGACCTTAATGGCTACACCTTC. Its translation: CSARDLNGYTF.

This clonotype was found once. This chain uses TRBV30 with TRBJ1-1, with D perhaps matching TRBD1 (5 bases). V was clipped by 1 base and J by 0 bases, with 6 bases between them. The germline V gene has CDR1 GTSNPN and CDR2 SVGIG (reference sequence). CDR3 size: 13 residues. CDR3 in DNA: TGTGCCTGGAGTGAAGGGGTGAACACTGAAGCTTTCTTT. Protein: CAWSEGVNTEAFF.

The table lists this clonotype with a count of one. The chain uses TRBV28 and TRBJ2-6; D is undetermined. V was trimmed by 2 bases and J by 0 bases, leaving 17 bases between them. The CDR3 covers 19 residues. The germline V gene has CDR1 MDHEN and CDR2 SYDVKM. The CDR3 bases are TGTGCCAGCAGTTTAGGGTTGTCGGAAGCCAGCTCTGGGGCCAACGTCCTGACTTTC. Its translation is CASSLGLSEASSGANVLTF.